This TCR beta chain was identified in a study of shared clonotypes between healthy human individuals. Study-wide points: Among donors, the sharing of clonotypes was expected to be influenced by sequencing depth.

TCRdb keeps only in-frame clones here, not all; method: immunoSEQ multiplex PCR. The sample shows about 820,000 clones, roughly 92% of them seen only once. CD45RO-negative CD8 cells positively selected for CCR7 made up the naive population, which excluded terminally differentiated effector memory CD45RA+ cells. To note about this clone: What it binds is not known.

The receptor was derived from a man younger than 45 in good health. Material: naive CD8+ T cells sorted from blood.

CDR3 loop: CSVRAGGVSYNEQFF. As DNA, the CDR3 is TGCAGCGTTAGAGCGGGAGGGGTCTCCTACAATGAGCAGTTCTTC. V is TRBV29-1 and J is TRBJ2-1, with 10 bases that match TRBD2. CDR3 length: 15 residues. V lost 5 bases, J lost 0 bases, and 4 bases stayed unmatched. Germline V gene data show CDR1 as SQVTM and CDR2 as ANQGSEA.